Listed below are T cell receptor beta chains from one sample, sequenced in a study of long-term antiretroviral therapy in people with HIV. Profiled with immunoSEQ multiplex PCR; TCRdb holds only in-frame clones, not every one. This table has tens of thousands of clones, almost 85% appearing once. The source material was unsorted PBMCs, sampled about 3.5 years after starting antiretroviral therapy. Receptors were obtained from a man aged 18 to 29 with HIV. Both conserved end residues are part of each CDR3. Fields, in order: CDR3 protein, CDR3 DNA, clone size, V gene, CDR3 length, D gene, J gene. A D gene is named only where the DNA matches it firmly. A clone size is listed for some rows: how often the clone was seen (once, few, many), or a class if it is expanded.

CDR3 protein: CASSFGTASYEQYF
CDR3 DNA: TGCGCCAGCAGCTTTGGGACAGCATCCTACGAGCAGTACTTC
clone size: NA
V gene: TRBV5-1
CDR3 length: 14
D gene: TRBD1
J gene: TRBJ2-7

CDR3 protein: CASSQVTGAQNTEAFF
CDR3 DNA: TGCGCCAGCAGCCAAGTAACAGGGGCTCAGAACACTGAAGCTTTCTTT
clone size: NA
V gene: TRBV4-1
CDR3 length: 16
D gene: TRBD1
J gene: TRBJ1-1

CDR3 protein: CASRKVPGRGNTIYF
CDR3 DNA: TGTGCCAGCAGAAAGGTCCCGGGACGTGGAAACACCATATATTTT
clone size: NA
V gene: TRBV11-2
CDR3 length: 15
D gene: NA
J gene: TRBJ1-3

CDR3 protein: CASSEGVAYSSYNEQFF
CDR3 DNA: TGTGCCAGCAGTGAAGGTGTTGCCTACAGCTCCTACAATGAGCAGTTCTTC
clone size: once
V gene: TRBV2
CDR3 length: 17
D gene: NA
J gene: TRBJ2-1

CDR3 protein: CASSYTEGGNEQFF
CDR3 DNA: TGTGCCAGCAGTTACACCGAGGGGGGGAATGAGCAGTTCTTC
clone size: once
V gene: TRBV6-5
CDR3 length: 14
D gene: NA
J gene: TRBJ2-1

CDR3 protein: CAISESTAFSGNTIYF
CDR3 DNA: TGTGCCATCAGTGAGTCGACCGCGTTCTCTGGAAACACCATATATTTT
clone size: once
V gene: TRBV10-3
CDR3 length: 16
D gene: NA
J gene: TRBJ1-3

CDR3 protein: CASSVGTSNTGELFF
CDR3 DNA: TGTGCCAGCAGCGTGGGGACTTCGAACACCGGGGAGCTGTTTTTT
clone size: NA
V gene: TRBV9
CDR3 length: 15
D gene: NA
J gene: TRBJ2-2

CDR3 protein: CASSLRTGEEGYTF
CDR3 DNA: TGTGCCAGCTCACTCCGGACAGGGGAGGAGGGCTACACCTTC
clone size: NA
V gene: TRBV18
CDR3 length: 14
D gene: TRBD1
J gene: TRBJ1-2

CDR3 protein: CASSLGVNTEAFF
CDR3 DNA: TGCGCCAGCAGCTTGGGAGTGAACACTGAAGCTTTCTTT
clone size: NA
V gene: TRBV5-1
CDR3 length: 13
D gene: NA
J gene: TRBJ1-1

CDR3 protein: CATSRWTHEKLFF
CDR3 DNA: TGTGCCACCAGCAGGTGGACACATGAAAAACTGTTTTTT
clone size: NA
V gene: TRBV15
CDR3 length: 13
D gene: NA
J gene: TRBJ1-4

CDR3 protein: CASRVDRSNTGELFF
CDR3 DNA: TGCGCCAGCAGAGTGGACAGGTCGAACACCGGGGAGCTGTTTTTT
clone size: NA
V gene: TRBV23-1
CDR3 length: 15
D gene: TRBD1
J gene: TRBJ2-2

CDR3 protein: CASSAAGNTGELFF
CDR3 DNA: TGTGCCAGCAGTGCGGCAGGGAACACCGGGGAGCTGTTTTTT
clone size: NA
V gene: TRBV2
CDR3 length: 14
D gene: NA
J gene: TRBJ2-2

CDR3 protein: CASSLTGTGNTEAFF
CDR3 DNA: TGTGCCAGCAGCTTAACCGGGACAGGGAACACTGAAGCTTTCTTT
clone size: few
V gene: TRBV5-6
CDR3 length: 15
D gene: TRBD1
J gene: TRBJ1-1

CDR3 protein: CASSLPGTGSNEQFF
CDR3 DNA: TGTGCCAGCAGTTTACCCGGGACAGGGAGTAATGAGCAGTTCTTC
clone size: NA
V gene: TRBV28
CDR3 length: 15
D gene: TRBD1
J gene: TRBJ2-1

CDR3 protein: CAISATLGQNTEAFF
CDR3 DNA: TGTGCCATCAGCGCAACCTTGGGGCAGAACACTGAAGCTTTCTTT
clone size: NA
V gene: TRBV10-3
CDR3 length: 15
D gene: NA
J gene: TRBJ1-1

CDR3 protein: CASSVAGGREETQYF
CDR3 DNA: TGTGCCAGCAGCGTAGCAGGCGGGAGGGAAGAGACCCAGTACTTC
clone size: NA
V gene: TRBV9
CDR3 length: 15
D gene: TRBD2
J gene: TRBJ2-5

CDR3 protein: CASTGLGNTIYF
CDR3 DNA: TGTGCCAGCACCGGACTTGGAAACACCATATATTTT
clone size: NA
V gene: TRBV7-6
CDR3 length: 12
D gene: NA
J gene: TRBJ1-3

CDR3 protein: CASSLGQGTTGELFF
CDR3 DNA: TGCGCCAGCAGCTTGGGACAGGGGACCACCGGGGAGCTGTTTTTT
clone size: NA
V gene: TRBV5-1
CDR3 length: 15
D gene: TRBD1
J gene: TRBJ2-2

CDR3 protein: CASKPNGGTGELFF
CDR3 DNA: TGTGCCAGCAAACCTAACGGGGGAACCGGGGAGCTGTTTTTT
clone size: NA
V gene: TRBV6-6
CDR3 length: 14
D gene: NA
J gene: TRBJ2-2

CDR3 protein: CASSLRGTSGRNEQFF
CDR3 DNA: TGTGCCAGCAGCTTGAGGGGGACTAGCGGGAGGAATGAGCAGTTCTTC
clone size: NA
V gene: TRBV5-6
CDR3 length: 16
D gene: TRBD2
J gene: TRBJ2-1

CDR3 protein: CASSFYGGSGDEQYF
CDR3 DNA: TGCGCCAGCAGCTTTTACGGCGGGAGCGGCGACGAGCAGTACTTC
clone size: NA
V gene: TRBV5-1
CDR3 length: 15
D gene: TRBD2
J gene: TRBJ2-7

CDR3 protein: CASSLSQGSMAFF
CDR3 DNA: TGTGCCAGCAGTTTAAGTCAAGGCAGTATGGCTTTCTTT
clone size: NA
V gene: TRBV27
CDR3 length: 13
D gene: NA
J gene: TRBJ1-1

CDR3 protein: CASSLGPEDRGQKNTEAFF
CDR3 DNA: TGTGCCAGCAGCTTAGGTCCAGAGGACAGGGGGCAGAAAAACACTGAAGCTTTCTTT
clone size: NA
V gene: TRBV7-9
CDR3 length: 19
D gene: TRBD1
J gene: TRBJ1-1

CDR3 protein: CSVEEGTASGTSTDTQYF
CDR3 DNA: TGCAGCGTTGAAGAGGGGACCGCTAGCGGAACTAGCACAGATACGCAGTATTTT
clone size: once
V gene: TRBV29-1
CDR3 length: 18
D gene: TRBD2
J gene: TRBJ2-3

CDR3 protein: CASSSRERRWANTEAFF
CDR3 DNA: TGTGCCAGCAGTTCTAGGGAGCGTCGATGGGCGAACACTGAAGCTTTCTTT
clone size: NA
V gene: TRBV27
CDR3 length: 17
D gene: NA
J gene: TRBJ1-1

CDR3 protein: CASSPKGGTIEQYF
CDR3 DNA: TGTGCCAGCAGTCCTAAGGGGGGGACTATCGAGCAGTACTTC
clone size: NA
V gene: TRBV27
CDR3 length: 14
D gene: NA
J gene: TRBJ2-7

CDR3 protein: CASSYGVAGEMFF
CDR3 DNA: TGTGCCAGCAGCTATGGGGTTGCGGGAGAGATGTTCTTC
clone size: NA
V gene: TRBV11-2
CDR3 length: 13
D gene: TRBD2
J gene: TRBJ2-1

CDR3 protein: CASSEVGPGNQPQHF
CDR3 DNA: TGTGCCAGCAGTGAGGTGGGCCCGGGCAATCAGCCCCAGCATTTT
clone size: once
V gene: TRBV6-1
CDR3 length: 15
D gene: NA
J gene: TRBJ1-5

CDR3 protein: CATSRVENEKLFF
CDR3 DNA: TGTGCCACCAGCAGAGTAGAGAATGAAAAACTGTTTTTT
clone size: NA
V gene: TRBV15
CDR3 length: 13
D gene: NA
J gene: TRBJ1-4

CDR3 protein: CASSPFGGNEAFF
CDR3 DNA: TGTGCCAGCAGCCCCTTCGGGGGGAACGAAGCTTTCTTT
clone size: NA
V gene: TRBV9
CDR3 length: 13
D gene: NA
J gene: TRBJ1-1

CDR3 protein: CASRQQGYYQPQHF
CDR3 DNA: TGTGCCAGTAGGCAACAGGGTTATTACCAGCCCCAGCATTTT
clone size: NA
V gene: TRBV19
CDR3 length: 14
D gene: NA
J gene: TRBJ1-5

CDR3 protein: CASSESRDTGELFF
CDR3 DNA: TGTGCCAGCAGTGAAAGCAGGGACACCGGGGAGCTGTTTTTT
clone size: NA
V gene: TRBV25-1
CDR3 length: 14
D gene: NA
J gene: TRBJ2-2

CDR3 protein: CASSQRGTDTQYF
CDR3 DNA: TGCGCCAGTTCCCAGCGGGGCACAGATACGCAGTATTTT
clone size: NA
V gene: TRBV10-2
CDR3 length: 13
D gene: NA
J gene: TRBJ2-3

CDR3 protein: CASKTPGLNGYTF
CDR3 DNA: TGTGCCAGCAAAACCCCCGGTTTGAATGGCTACACCTTC
clone size: few
V gene: TRBV6-5
CDR3 length: 13
D gene: NA
J gene: TRBJ1-2

CDR3 protein: CASSGLVPRDEQYF
CDR3 DNA: TGTGCCAGCAGTGGGCTGGTACCAAGAGACGAGCAGTACTTC
clone size: NA
V gene: TRBV5-6
CDR3 length: 14
D gene: NA
J gene: TRBJ2-7

CDR3 protein: CASSVGGTPHVGSPLHF
CDR3 DNA: TGTGCCAGCAGCGTAGGTGGGACCCCGCACGTGGGTTCACCCCTCCACTTT
clone size: NA
V gene: TRBV9
CDR3 length: 17
D gene: NA
J gene: TRBJ1-6

CDR3 protein: CASSVGGQSEAFF
CDR3 DNA: TGTGCCAGCAGCGTTGGAGGCCAGTCTGAAGCTTTCTTT
clone size: NA
V gene: TRBV9
CDR3 length: 13
D gene: NA
J gene: TRBJ1-1

CDR3 protein: CASRSLGGSNTEAFF
CDR3 DNA: TGTGCCAGCAGATCTCTGGGGGGTTCGAACACTGAAGCTTTCTTT
clone size: NA
V gene: TRBV6-5
CDR3 length: 15
D gene: NA
J gene: TRBJ1-1

CDR3 protein: CASNSLAGGWDEQFF
CDR3 DNA: TGCGCCAGCAACTCATTAGCGGGGGGGTGGGATGAGCAGTTCTTC
clone size: NA
V gene: TRBV4-1
CDR3 length: 15
D gene: TRBD2
J gene: TRBJ2-1

CDR3 protein: CASSQAGTSGGALGTQYF
CDR3 DNA: TGTGCCAGCAGCCAAGCCGGGACTAGCGGGGGGGCGTTAGGGACCCAGTACTTC
clone size: NA
V gene: TRBV4-2
CDR3 length: 18
D gene: TRBD2
J gene: TRBJ2-5

CDR3 protein: CASSLGLAGRNTGELFF
CDR3 DNA: TGTGCCAGCAGTTTGGGACTAGCGGGAAGGAACACCGGGGAGCTGTTTTTT
clone size: NA
V gene: TRBV27
CDR3 length: 17
D gene: TRBD2
J gene: TRBJ2-2

CDR3 protein: CASSFRREVVDGYTF
CDR3 DNA: TGTGCCAGCAGCTTCCGACGGGAAGTGGTCGATGGCTACACCTTC
clone size: NA
V gene: TRBV11-1
CDR3 length: 15
D gene: NA
J gene: TRBJ1-2

CDR3 protein: CASSRQLTNIQYF
CDR3 DNA: TGTGCCAGCAGTAGACAGCTAACAAACATTCAGTACTTC
clone size: NA
V gene: TRBV28
CDR3 length: 13
D gene: NA
J gene: TRBJ2-4

CDR3 protein: CASSQGTGVGYGYTF
CDR3 DNA: TGCGCCAGCAGCCAGGGGACAGGCGTCGGGTATGGCTACACCTTC
clone size: NA
V gene: TRBV4-3
CDR3 length: 15
D gene: TRBD1
J gene: TRBJ1-2

CDR3 protein: CASSFGQGTYEQYF
CDR3 DNA: TGTGCCAGCAGCTTTGGACAGGGTACCTACGAGCAGTACTTC
clone size: NA
V gene: TRBV11-3
CDR3 length: 14
D gene: TRBD1
J gene: TRBJ2-7

CDR3 protein: CAISEPQPDTQYF
CDR3 DNA: TGTGCCATCAGTGAGCCTCAGCCGGATACGCAGTATTTT
clone size: NA
V gene: TRBV10-3
CDR3 length: 13
D gene: NA
J gene: TRBJ2-3

CDR3 protein: CASSPLADHYGYTF
CDR3 DNA: TGTGCCAGCAGCCCCCTCGCCGATCACTATGGCTACACCTTC
clone size: few
V gene: TRBV27
CDR3 length: 14
D gene: NA
J gene: TRBJ1-2

CDR3 protein: CASSLGESSYNEQFF
CDR3 DNA: TGTGCCAGCAGCTTAGGGGAGAGCTCCTACAATGAGCAGTTCTTC
clone size: NA
V gene: TRBV5-5
CDR3 length: 15
D gene: NA
J gene: TRBJ2-1

CDR3 protein: CASSKTSGRAYEQYF
CDR3 DNA: TGTGCCAGCAGTAAAACTAGCGGGAGGGCCTACGAGCAGTACTTC
clone size: NA
V gene: TRBV27
CDR3 length: 15
D gene: TRBD2
J gene: TRBJ2-7

CDR3 protein: CASSGQTSGGFYNEQFF
CDR3 DNA: TGTGCCAGCAGCGGACAAACTAGCGGGGGATTCTACAATGAGCAGTTCTTC
clone size: NA
V gene: TRBV9
CDR3 length: 17
D gene: TRBD2
J gene: TRBJ2-1

CDR3 protein: CASSPSGGGPRNEQFF
CDR3 DNA: TGCGCCAGCTCCCCTAGCGGGGGTGGCCCGAGAAATGAGCAGTTCTTC
clone size: NA
V gene: TRBV5-1
CDR3 length: 16
D gene: TRBD2
J gene: TRBJ2-1

CDR3 protein: CASSPEQVNTEAFF
CDR3 DNA: TGTGCCAGCTCACCAGAACAGGTAAACACTGAAGCTTTCTTT
clone size: NA
V gene: TRBV18
CDR3 length: 14
D gene: NA
J gene: TRBJ1-1

CDR3 protein: CASSLKTDQPQHF
CDR3 DNA: TGTGCCAGCAGCTTGAAAACGGATCAGCCCCAGCATTTT
clone size: NA
V gene: TRBV7-2
CDR3 length: 13
D gene: NA
J gene: TRBJ1-5

CDR3 protein: CAVAPGQGPYEQYF
CDR3 DNA: TGTGCCGTCGCCCCGGGACAGGGACCGTACGAGCAGTACTTC
clone size: few
V gene: TRBV6-5
CDR3 length: 14
D gene: TRBD1
J gene: TRBJ2-7

CDR3 protein: CASSLAGKGYGYTF
CDR3 DNA: TGTGCCAGCAGTTTAGCAGGAAAAGGGTATGGCTACACCTTC
clone size: NA
V gene: TRBV27
CDR3 length: 14
D gene: NA
J gene: TRBJ1-2

CDR3 protein: CASSPLMNTEAFF
CDR3 DNA: TGTGCCAGCAGTCCCCTCATGAACACTGAAGCTTTCTTT
clone size: NA
V gene: TRBV28
CDR3 length: 13
D gene: NA
J gene: TRBJ1-1

CDR3 protein: CASSPSDRRKQYF
CDR3 DNA: TGTGCCAGCAGCCCATCTGATAGGCGAAAGCAGTACTTC
clone size: NA
V gene: TRBV7-9
CDR3 length: 13
D gene: NA
J gene: TRBJ2-7

CDR3 protein: CASTPTPDRGFDEQFF
CDR3 DNA: TGTGCCAGTACCCCCACTCCCGACAGGGGGTTCGATGAGCAGTTCTTC
clone size: NA
V gene: TRBV19
CDR3 length: 16
D gene: TRBD1
J gene: TRBJ2-1

CDR3 protein: CASSSVDRYYGYTF
CDR3 DNA: TGTGCCAGCAGTTCAGTCGACCGGTACTATGGCTACACCTTC
clone size: NA
V gene: TRBV28
CDR3 length: 14
D gene: NA
J gene: TRBJ1-2